The next 13 T cell receptor beta chains were all read from a single sample in a study of blood T cell repertoires in COVID-19 (dated by TCRdb to 2018 to 2021). Library creation used the immunoSEQ multiplex PCR assay. The immuneACCESS repertoire file appears here via TCRdb, limited to in-frame rearrangements. These files lack a portion of the clones; in checked studies, under half of the deficit traces to unresolved V genes, and the cause of the others is not known. The sample table lists roughly 100,000 clones, around nine tenths of them with a count of one. Of the sample, less than 3.5% falls within the top ten clones. Material for sequencing was peripheral blood. The receptors were sampled from a man aged 50 or older with active or convalescent COVID-19.

The gene calls are TRBV27 and TRBJ2-7; 8 nucleotides align to TRBD1. The CDR3 is made up of 17 amino acids. Germline CDR1 MNHEY, CDR2 SMNVEV (reference sequence). Germline trimming cut 0 bases from V and 4 bases from J; bases unmatched to any gene: 11. CDR3 in amino acids: CASSLSGGGTGLYEQYF. In nucleotides, the CDR3 is TGTGCCAGCAGTTTATCGGGGGGTGGGACAGGATTATACGAGCAGTACTTC.

The genes are TRBV5-1 and TRBJ2-5; tentatively, D is TRBD1 (5 bases). V gave up 0 bases and J gave up 3 bases, with 9 bases separating them. Germline V gene lookup returns CDR1 SGHRS and CDR2 YFSETQ. This CDR3 is 14 amino acids long. CDR3 protein: CASSLGTSEETQYF. CDR3 coding DNA: TGCGCCAGCAGCTTGGGGACATCAGAAGAGACCCAGTACTTC. The variable domain in full, completed from reference TRBV5-1 and TRBJ2-5, reads KAGVTQTPRYLIKTRGQQVTLSCSPISGHRSVSWYQQTPGQGLQFLFEYFSETQRNKGNFPGRFSGRQFSNSRSEMNVSTLELGDSALYLCASSLGTSEETQYFGPGTRLLVL.

V usage is TRBV27 and J usage is TRBJ2-3; 9 nucleotides agree with TRBD1. Germline V gene sequence: CDR1 MNHEY, CDR2 SMNVEV (reference sequence). The CDR3 extends over 12 amino acids. The V gene end was trimmed by 5 bases and the J gene end by 6 bases; junction bases not matched to a gene: 0. CDR3 DNA: TGTGCCAGCAGTGGACAGGGGGATACGCAGTATTTT. Protein sequence: CASSGQGDTQYF.

The chain combines TRBV28 with TRBJ1-5; 10 bases align to TRBD1. CDR1 is MDHEN and CDR2 is SYDVKM in the germline V gene. Losses at the gene ends were 6 bases for V and 4 bases for J; bases not matched to a gene: 12. The CDR3 totals 17 residues. The CDR3 nucleotides read TGTGCCAGCAGCGCCGCTCCGGGACAGGGGTTTAATCAGCCCCAGCATTTT. Its translation is CASSAAPGQGFNQPQHF. The whole variable domain, remainder taken from reference TRBV28 and TRBJ1-5, is DVKVTQSSRYLVKRTGEKVFLECVQDMDHENMFWYRQDPGLGLRLIYFSYDVKMKEKGDIPEGYSVSREKKERFSLILESASTNQTSMYLCASSAAPGQGFNQPQHFGDGTRLSIL.

The chain uses TRBV18 and TRBJ1-1; maybe TRBD1 (5 bases). The CDR3 loop spans 13 amino acids. CDR1 is KGHSH and CDR2 is LQKENI in the germline V gene. Trimming took off 4 bases at V and 5 bases at J, with 11 bases between the two ends. CDR3 DNA: TGTGCCAGCTCACAACCTACAGGAACTGAAGCTTTCTTT. Translated: CASSQPTGTEAFF. Filled out from reference TRBV18 and TRBJ1-1, the complete variable domain reads NAGVMQNPRHLVRRRGQEARLRCSPMKGHSHVYWYRQLPEEGLKFMVYLQKENIIDESGMPKERFSAEFPKEGPSILRIQQVVRGDSAAYFCASSQPTGTEAFFGQGTRLTVV.

The chain joins TRBV12-3 or TRBV12-4 to TRBJ2-2; D is unresolved. The CDR3 has 12 residues. The V end was cut by 3 bases, the J end by 3 bases, with 2 bases between. CDR3 DNA: TGTGCCAGCAGTTTCGACACCGGGGAGCTGTTTTTT. Its translation is CASSFDTGELFF.

J is TRBJ2-3 and V is TRBV10-2, with 13 bases fitting TRBD2. The CDR3 sequence is 17 residues long. The trim removed 3 bases at V and 6 bases at J, leaving 9 bases unmatched. Per germline, CDR1 WSHSY and CDR2 SAAADI. The CDR3 sequence: CASSDATSGGPWDTQYF. As DNA, the CDR3 is TGCGCCAGCAGTGACGCGACTAGCGGGGGGCCCTGGGATACGCAGTATTTT.

This chain uses TRBV19 with TRBJ1-2, with D perhaps matching TRBD1 (6 bases). CDR3 length equals 15 residues. The V end was cut by 0 bases, the J end by 4 bases, with 12 bases between. Germline V gene sequence: CDR1 LNHDA, CDR2 SQIVND (reference sequence). In nucleotides, the CDR3 is TGTGCCAGTAGTATAGATGTCAGGGGAAGCTATGGCTACACCTTC. This translates into CASSIDVRGSYGYTF.

The chain joins TRBV6-4 to TRBJ2-7, with TRBD2 matching 12 bases. After removal of 2 bases from V and 2 bases from J, the junction contained 4 bases not matched to a gene. CDR1 is MRHNA, CDR2 SNTAGT, per germline. This CDR3 spans 16 amino acids. In nucleotides, the CDR3 is TGTGCCAGCAGTGACCCGACTAGCGGGGGACCCTACGAGCAGTACGTC. Its protein is CASSDPTSGGPYEQYV.

The chain links TRBV19 to TRBJ1-1; TRBD1 matches at 11 bases. The CDR3 is 14 amino acids. V dropped 10 bases and J dropped 1; count of bases not matched to a gene: 5. Germline CDR1 LNHDA, CDR2 SQIVND (reference sequence). This CDR3 is CATLDRGRNTEAFF. CDR3 DNA: TGTGCCACCCTGGACAGGGGGCGGAACACTGAAGCTTTCTTT.

The J gene is TRBJ2-7, the V gene TRBV5-1, with TRBD2 matching 14 bases. Germline V gives CDR1 SGHRS, CDR2 YFSETQ. Unmatched junction bases numbered 8, after V lost 2 bases and J lost 1 base. The CDR3 consists of 18 residues. The CDR3 bases are TGCGCCAGCAGCTTAGCCGGGACTAGCGGGGGCTTGTCCTACGAGCAGTACTTC. Translating gives CASSLAGTSGGLSYEQYF.

This rearrangement joins TRBV3-1 (or the pseudogene TRBV3-2) to TRBJ1-5; TRBD1 might be the D (6 bases). Trimming shortened V by 4 bases and J by 3 bases, and 7 bases separated the two germline ends. The CDR3 consists of 13 residues. CDR1 is LGHDT and CDR2 is YNNKEL in the germline V gene (reference sequence). The CDR3 region is CASSPGVNQPQHF. CDR3 coding DNA: TGTGCCAGCAGCCCAGGGGTCAATCAGCCCCAGCATTTT.

The chain employs TRBV30 and TRBJ2-5; D is possibly TRBD2 (5 bases). V lost 2 bases and J 5 bases, leaving 6 bases between the germline ends. This CDR3 has 11 residues. Germline lookup yields CDR1 GTSNPN and CDR2 SVGIG (reference sequence). CDR3 in amino acids: CAWSTGETQYF. The CDR3, as DNA: TGTGCCTGGAGTACGGGGGAGACCCAGTACTTC. Supplemented by reference TRBV30 and TRBJ2-5, the full variable domain reads SQTIHQWPATLVQPVGSPLSLECTVEGTSNPNLYWYRQAAGRGLQLLFYSVGIGQISSEVPQNLSASRPQDRQFILSSKKLLLSDSGFYLCAWSTGETQYFGPGTRLLVL.